Sequencing of this TCR beta chain was carried out in a study of beta chain features in type 1 diabetes. It was via CD45RO/CCR7/CD25/CD127/CD95/CD27 that CD4+ naive, central memory, regulatory and stem cell-like memory cells were sorted. Purities in excess of 95% were seen in all sorted populations. As concerns this clone: The antigen remains undetermined. In the same sample, other DNA sequences code for this CDR3.

The CDR3 spans 11 residues. Germline CDR1 is DFQATT and CDR2 is SNEGSKA (reference sequence). Deletions cut 1 base from V and 4 bases from J, with 4 bases between. Points from the study as a whole: Among patients with Type 1 diabetes, TCRB CDR3s were moderately but significantly shorter in every one of the four CD4+ subsets.

What was sequenced were expressed TCRB transcripts, since all of the isolated RNA had been reverse transcribed. Sequencing was performed with immunoSEQ multiplex PCR; in TCRdb, only in-frame clones are kept and a portion is missing. The table has roughly 700,000 clones, about an eighth seen once; the top ten hold about 0.02%. V usage is TRBV20-1 and J usage is TRBJ1-1; D gene uncertain. The sequence derives from a man aged 18 to 29 with type 1 diabetes. Material for sequencing was naive CD4+ T cells from blood. CDR3 in amino acids: CSARVGTEAFF. In nucleotides, the CDR3 is TGCAGTGCTAGAGTCGGCACTGAAGCTTTCTTT.